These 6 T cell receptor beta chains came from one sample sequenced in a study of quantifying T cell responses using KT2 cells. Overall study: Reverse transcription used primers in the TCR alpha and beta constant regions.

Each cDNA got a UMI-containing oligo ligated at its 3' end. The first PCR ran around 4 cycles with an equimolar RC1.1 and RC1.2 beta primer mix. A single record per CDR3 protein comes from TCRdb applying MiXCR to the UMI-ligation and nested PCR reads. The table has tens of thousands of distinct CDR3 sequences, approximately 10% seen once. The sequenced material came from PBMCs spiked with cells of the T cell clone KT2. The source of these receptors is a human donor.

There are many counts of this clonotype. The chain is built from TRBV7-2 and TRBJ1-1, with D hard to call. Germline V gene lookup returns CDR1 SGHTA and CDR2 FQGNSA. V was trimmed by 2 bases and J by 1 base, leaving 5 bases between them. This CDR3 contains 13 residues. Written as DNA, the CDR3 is TGTGCCAGCAGCTTAAGAGCGAACACTGAAGCTTTCTTT. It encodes CASSLRANTEAFF.

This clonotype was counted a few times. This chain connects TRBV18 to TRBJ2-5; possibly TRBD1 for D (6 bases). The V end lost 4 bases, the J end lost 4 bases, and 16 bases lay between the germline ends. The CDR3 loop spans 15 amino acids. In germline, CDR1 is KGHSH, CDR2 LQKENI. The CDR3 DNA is TGTGCCAGCTCACTTGCGGTGGGGGCCGGAGAGACCCAGTACTTC. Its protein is CASSLAVGAGETQYF.

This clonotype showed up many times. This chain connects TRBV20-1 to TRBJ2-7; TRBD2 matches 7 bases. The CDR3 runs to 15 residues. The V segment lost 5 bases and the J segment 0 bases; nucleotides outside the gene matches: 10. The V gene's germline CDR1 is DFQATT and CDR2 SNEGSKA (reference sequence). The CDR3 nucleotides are TGCAGTGCTCTGGGGGGGGGAACTAGCTCCTACGAGCAGTACTTC. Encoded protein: CSALGGGTSSYEQYF.

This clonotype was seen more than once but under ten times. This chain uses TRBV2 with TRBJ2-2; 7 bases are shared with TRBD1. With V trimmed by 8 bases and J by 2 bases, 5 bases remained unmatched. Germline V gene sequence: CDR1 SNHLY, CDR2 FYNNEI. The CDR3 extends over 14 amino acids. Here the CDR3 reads CASAGTANTGELFF. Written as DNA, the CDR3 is TGTGCCAGCGCCGGGACAGCTAACACCGGGGAGCTGTTTTTT. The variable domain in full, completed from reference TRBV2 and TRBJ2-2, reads EPEVTQTPSHQVTQMGQEVILRCVPISNHLYFYWYRQILGQKVEFLVSFYNNEISEKSEIFDDQFSVERPDGSNFTLKIRSTKLEDSAMYFCASAGTANTGELFFGEGSRLTVL.

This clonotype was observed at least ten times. This CDR3 reads CASSLVASGTETQYF. The CDR3 DNA reads TGTGCCAGCAGCTTAGTTGCGAGCGGTACAGAGACCCAGTACTTC. The rearrangement joins TRBV7-8 to TRBJ2-5; possibly TRBD2 for D (5 bases). CDR3 length: 15 amino acids. The germline gives CDR1 SGHVS, CDR2 FQNEAQ. V was pared by 1 base and J by 4 bases, with 13 bases between.

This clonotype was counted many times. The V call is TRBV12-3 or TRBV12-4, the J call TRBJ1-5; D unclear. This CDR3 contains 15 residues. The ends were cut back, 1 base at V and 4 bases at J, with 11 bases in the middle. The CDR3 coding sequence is TGTGCCAGCAGTTTAGGACGGGGAGGTAATCAGCCCCAGCATTTT. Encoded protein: CASSLGRGGNQPQHF.